This is a list of T cell receptor beta chains from one sample in a study of beta chain features in type 1 diabetes. The protocol was immunoSEQ multiplex PCR, while the TCRdb copy is restricted to in-frame clones and leaves out a portion. Of 150,000 to 200,000 clones detected, 6.5% to 10% appear once; the ten largest clones hold under 0.65%. Sequenced sample: central memory CD4+ T cells from blood. These receptors were taken from a woman younger than 30 with type 1 diabetes. Each CDR3 is given with its conserved first and last residue. The order of the fields is J gene, V gene, D gene, clone size, CDR3 DNA, CDR3 protein. D genes are given only for firm matches. The listing skips clone size in some rows; elsewhere it reads once, few, many or a size class.

J gene: TRBJ2-3
V gene: TRBV4-3
D gene: TRBD2
clone size: few
CDR3 DNA: TGCGCCAGCAGCCAACGAGCGGGGGCCACAGATACGCAGTATTTT
CDR3 protein: CASSQRAGATDTQYF

J gene: TRBJ2-6
V gene: TRBV9
D gene: .
clone size: few
CDR3 DNA: TGTGCCAGCAGCGTAGTTGGGGGGTTAACTGGGGCCAACGTCCTGACTTTC
CDR3 protein: CASSVVGGLTGANVLTF

J gene: TRBJ2-7
V gene: TRBV7-8
D gene: TRBD2
clone size: .
CDR3 DNA: TGTGCCAGCAGCTCTTTAGCGGGGGTCCCCCAAGTGCAGTACTTC
CDR3 protein: CASSSLAGVPQVQYF

J gene: TRBJ2-5
V gene: TRBV6-6
D gene: TRBD2
clone size: .
CDR3 DNA: TGTGCCAGCAGCCACGCGAGCGGGGAAGAGACCCAGTACTTC
CDR3 protein: CASSHASGEETQYF

J gene: TRBJ2-4
V gene: TRBV29-1
D gene: TRBD2
clone size: many
CDR3 DNA: TGCAGCGCCGGCCAAGCGGGGGCGGTGAACATTCAGTACTTC
CDR3 protein: CSAGQAGAVNIQYF

J gene: TRBJ2-7
V gene: TRBV5-4
D gene: .
clone size: few
CDR3 DNA: TGTGCCAGCAGCTTTGGCAGGGCTGCCTACTACGAGCAGTACTTC
CDR3 protein: CASSFGRAAYYEQYF

J gene: TRBJ2-5
V gene: TRBV5-6
D gene: .
clone size: .
CDR3 DNA: TGTGCCAGCAGCTTGGGTACTAGAGGCGAGACCCAGTACTTC
CDR3 protein: CASSLGTRGETQYF

J gene: TRBJ2-2
V gene: TRBV7-6
D gene: TRBD2
clone size: few
CDR3 DNA: TGTGCCAGCAGGCTAGCTAGCGGGAACACCGGGGAGCTGTTTTTT
CDR3 protein: CASRLASGNTGELFF

J gene: TRBJ2-3
V gene: TRBV28
D gene: TRBD2
clone size: .
CDR3 DNA: TGTGCCAGCAGTCCCTCGCGGGGGGGCACAGATACGCAGTATTTT
CDR3 protein: CASSPSRGGTDTQYF

J gene: TRBJ1-1
V gene: TRBV7-2
D gene: TRBD1
clone size: .
CDR3 DNA: TGTGCCAGCAGCCCACAGGGGCTGAACACTGAAGCTTTCTTT
CDR3 protein: CASSPQGLNTEAFF